The 28 T cell receptor beta chains below come from one sample, sequenced in a study of beta chain features in type 1 diabetes. No antigen is known for these receptors. Whole-study results and caveats: Shorter TCRB CDR3s, moderately but significantly so, marked every one of the four CD4+ subsets in Type 1 diabetes patients.

Reverse transcription of all isolated RNA meant that expressed TCRB transcripts were sequenced. Some clones are missing from TCRdb's copy, which holds only in-frame ones; the method was immunoSEQ multiplex PCR. The sample yields over 150,000 clones, 10% seen once. Sequenced: central memory CD4+ T cells from blood. These receptors all stem from a man under 40 with type 1 diabetes.

This clone was detected a few times. This chain links TRBV5-1 with TRBJ1-2; 8 positions agree with TRBD1. This CDR3 spans 15 amino acids. The J segment lost 4 bases and the V segment lost 5 bases, leaving 10 bases of the junction unmatched. Looked up from germline, CDR1 is SGHRS and CDR2 is YFSETQ. The CDR3 region has the DNA TGCGCCAGCAGACAGGGGGTGACCACCCCCTATGGCTACACCTTC. Amino acid sequence: CASRQGVTTPYGYTF. The variable domain in full, completed from reference TRBV5-1 and TRBJ1-2, reads KAGVTQTPRYLIKTRGQQVTLSCSPISGHRSVSWYQQTPGQGLQFLFEYFSETQRNKGNFPGRFSGRQFSNSRSEMNVSTLELGDSALYLCASRQGVTTPYGYTFGSGTRLTVV.

This chain links TRBV5-1 with TRBJ2-2, with a possible D match to TRBD2 (5 bases). Trimming stripped 1 base from V and 2 bases from J, with 9 bases between. Germline V gene sequence: CDR1 SGHRS, CDR2 YFSETQ. The CDR3 spans 15 residues. CDR3 sequence reads: CASSLSGYNTGELFF. DNA of the CDR3: TGCGCCAGCAGCTTGAGCGGATACAACACCGGGGAGCTGTTTTTT.

In its sample, this clone was seen a few times. The sample contains more than one DNA sequence encoding this CDR3. The chain employs TRBV19 and TRBJ1-5, with D tentatively TRBD1 (5 bases). Germline loops: CDR1 LNHDA, CDR2 SQIVND (reference sequence). V lost 4 bases and J 2 bases, leaving 6 bases between the germline ends. The CDR3 contains 13 residues. The CDR3 here is CASSTQGNQPQHF. The DNA for the CDR3 is TGTGCCAGTAGTACACAGGGCAATCAGCCCCAGCATTTT.

This chain joins TRBV29-1 and TRBJ2-1; 9 nucleotides agree with TRBD2. The J segment lost 4 bases and the V segment lost 4 bases, leaving 5 bases of the junction unmatched. This CDR3 contains 14 residues. The germline V gene has CDR1 SQVTM and CDR2 ANQGSEA. DNA of the CDR3: TGCAGCGTTGTTGAGACTAGCGGTTACAATGAGCAGTTCTTC. It yields the protein CSVVETSGYNEQFF.

Of note for this clone: Other DNA sequences in this sample translate to the same CDR3. The chain joins TRBV19 to TRBJ2-7; 8 nucleotides line up with TRBD1. V was clipped by 5 bases and J by 3 bases; unmatched bases: 0. The CDR3 sequence is 12 residues long. In germline, CDR1 is LNHDA, CDR2 SQIVND (reference sequence). CDR3 protein: CASSDRGYEQYF. The CDR3 DNA sequence: TGTGCCAGTAGTGACAGGGGCTACGAGCAGTACTTC.

This clone was seen only a few times. The V gene is TRBV9, the J gene TRBJ1-4, with D possibly being TRBD1 (6 bases). Trimming took off 3 bases at V and 5 bases at J, with 17 bases between the two ends. Germline CDR1 SGDLS, CDR2 YYNGEE. The CDR3 sequence is 16 residues long. The CDR3 sequence is CASSERPGQTNEKLFF. The CDR3 DNA is TGTGCCAGCAGCGAGAGACCGGGACAAACCAATGAAAAACTGTTTTTT.

This clone was seen only a few times. V gene TRBV14 combines with J gene TRBJ2-1, with D possibly TRBD1 on 7 matching bases. The CDR3 length is 13 residues. Trimming cost V 2 bases and J 12 bases, with 14 bases left between them. In germline, CDR1 is SGHDN, CDR2 FVKESK. The CDR3 DNA reads TGTGCCAGCAGCCAAAACCAGGGGGACTCGCAGTTCTTC. Amino acids: CASSQNQGDSQFF.

In its sample, this clone was seen a few times. V gene TRBV28 combines with J gene TRBJ2-1, with TRBD2 as a possible D gene (7 bases). Germline CDR1 MDHEN, CDR2 SYDVKM. Trimming left V 4 bases short and J 10 bases short, with 17 bases between. The CDR3 sequence is 14 residues long. The CDR3 sequence: CASSSPSGTREQFF. CDR3 DNA sequence: TGTGCCAGCAGTTCGCCCAGCGGGACACGGGAGCAGTTCTTC.

This clone was seen a handful of times. The sample carries other DNA sequences with the same CDR3. The chain links TRBV5-1 to TRBJ2-2; D may be TRBD1 (6 bases). The germline V gene has CDR1 SGHRS and CDR2 YFSETQ. V lost 1 base and J 5 bases, leaving 12 bases between the germline ends. The CDR3 contains 15 residues. CDR3 DNA: TGCGCCAGCAGCTTGATTGCAGGGGATACCGGGGAGCTGTTTTTT. Translation: CASSLIAGDTGELFF.

This clone showed up just a few times. The chain uses TRBV7-8 and TRBJ1-5; D not certain. V shed 6 bases and J shed 2 bases, with 11 bases lying between them. This CDR3 is built from 14 residues. Germline loops: CDR1 SGHVS, CDR2 FQNEAQ. The CDR3 DNA reads as TGTGCCAGCAGACCGGGGAACGGCAATCAGCCCCAGCATTTT. It encodes CASRPGNGNQPQHF.

This clone has just a few counts. V gene TRBV7-2 combines with J gene TRBJ1-3, with 7 bases identical to TRBD1. J was trimmed by 4 bases and V by 2 bases; bases with no gene match: 8. The germline V gene has CDR1 SGHTA and CDR2 FQGNSA. This CDR3 comprises 16 residues. In nucleotides, the CDR3 is TGTGCCAGCAGCTTATTTCGACAGGGAGCAGGAAACACCATATATTTT. It codes for CASSLFRQGAGNTIYF.

The gene calls are TRBV6-1 and TRBJ1-5; a possible D gene is TRBD1 (5 bases). Between the trimmed V and J ends, which lost 4 bases and 6 bases, there was a span of 10 bases. The V gene's germline CDR1 is MNHNS and CDR2 SASEGT. The CDR3 loop spans 13 amino acids. CDR3 loop: CASSGQRTQPQHF. CDR3 coding DNA: TGTGCCAGCAGTGGACAGAGAACTCAGCCCCAGCATTTT.

This clone was observed a few times. The chain recombines TRBV5-4 with TRBJ2-7; TRBD2 matches 7 bases. The CDR3 runs 15 residues. Germline CDR1 and CDR2: SGHNT and YYREEE (reference sequence). J was trimmed by 4 bases and V by 4 bases; bases with no gene match: 11. In nucleotides, the CDR3 is TGTGCCAGCAGCGCTTCCGGGACTAATTCATACGAGCAGTACTTC. It translates to CASSASGTNSYEQYF.

A few counts support this clone. The rearrangement links TRBV5-6 to TRBJ1-1, with a tentative D call TRBD1 (5 bases). The CDR3 contains 12 residues. CDR1 is SGHDT, CDR2 YYEEEE, per germline. Trimming took off 2 bases at V and 10 bases at J, with 12 bases between the two ends. DNA for the CDR3: TGTGCCAGCAGCTTTAGGCAGGGAGGAGCTTTCTTT. This gives the protein CASSFRQGGAFF.

The chain couples TRBV18 to TRBJ1-4; 10 nucleotides line up with TRBD1. The junction had 3 bases not matched to a gene; V was cut back by 4 bases and J by 4 bases. The CDR3 is 15 amino acids. Germline CDR1 KGHSH, CDR2 LQKENI. CDR3 protein: CASSRTGGINEKLFF. In nucleotides, the CDR3 is TGTGCCAGCTCACGGACAGGGGGAATTAATGAAAAACTGTTTTTT. Full variable domain (outside the CDR3, taken from reference TRBV18 and TRBJ1-4): NAGVMQNPRHLVRRRGQEARLRCSPMKGHSHVYWYRQLPEEGLKFMVYLQKENIIDESGMPKERFSAEFPKEGPSILRIQQVVRGDSAAYFCASSRTGGINEKLFFGSGTQLSVL.

This clone was found a few times. The V gene is TRBV7-2, the J gene TRBJ2-7; D gene ambiguous. V lost 6 bases, J lost 3 bases, and 18 bases lay in between. From germline, CDR1 is SGHTA and CDR2 FQGNSA. The CDR3 spans 15 residues. The CDR3 here is CASSRTPSSDYEQYF. The CDR3 DNA is TGTGCCAGCAGTCGTACTCCCTCCTCCGACTACGAGCAGTACTTC.

This clone showed up just a few times. The V gene is TRBV4-2, the J gene TRBJ1-1; a weak D match, TRBD1 (5 bases). V was trimmed by 4 bases and J by 6 bases, leaving 12 bases between them. The CDR3 consists of 13 residues. Germline V gives CDR1 LGHNA, CDR2 YNFKEQ. In DNA form, the CDR3 reads TGTGCCAGCAGCCTGGACAATCAGCCTGAAGCTTTCTTT. Translation: CASSLDNQPEAFF.

The chain uses TRBV27 and TRBJ2-1; D is unclear. Trimming pared 3 bases from V and 6 bases from J, leaving 9 bases between. Germline V lookup: CDR1 MNHEY, CDR2 SMNVEV (reference sequence). This CDR3 has 13 residues. Here the CDR3 reads CASSFESSNEQFF. In nucleotides, the CDR3 is TGTGCCAGCAGTTTCGAGAGTTCCAATGAGCAGTTCTTC.

This chain connects TRBV25-1 to TRBJ1-4, with TRBD1 as a possible D gene (6 bases). In germline, CDR1 is MGHDK, CDR2 SYGVNS. This CDR3 spans 15 amino acids. V was shortened by 5 bases and J by 6 bases, with 16 bases between the two germline ends. As DNA, the CDR3 is TGTGCCAGCAGTCCCCCCAGGGGAGGGTATGAAAAACTGTTTTTT. This codes for CASSPPRGGYEKLFF.

This clone appeared a few times. V gene TRBV25-1 combines with J gene TRBJ2-7; D is ambiguous. The CDR3 contains 17 residues. Deletions cut 3 bases from V and 4 bases from J, with 22 bases between. Germline CDR1 and CDR2: MGHDK and SYGVNS. The CDR3 region has the DNA TGTGCCAGCAGTGACGCCAGCAGACCCTCCGGAGTGTACGAGCAGTACTTC. Its translation: CASSDASRPSGVYEQYF.

The V call is TRBV10-3, the J call TRBJ2-1, with 7 positions matching TRBD1. This CDR3 spans 16 amino acids. Germline loops: CDR1 ENHRY, CDR2 SYGVKD. J lost 6 bases, V lost 3 bases, and 11 bases had no gene match. Written as DNA, the CDR3 is TGTGCCATCAGTGAAAGTTACGGGACAGCTTCCAATGAGCAGTTCTTC. Its translation: CAISESYGTASNEQFF.

In this sample, this clone turned up a few times. The rearrangement uses TRBV5-4 and TRBJ2-6; a possible D gene is TRBD1 (6 bases). Trimming cost V 9 bases and J 2 bases, with 9 bases left between them. The CDR3 consists of 13 residues. The V gene's germline CDR1 is SGHNT and CDR2 YYREEE (reference sequence). Here the CDR3 DNA reads TGTGCCACCACAGGGACTGGGGCCAACGTCCTGACTTTC. Protein sequence: CATTGTGANVLTF.

The chain uses TRBV18 and TRBJ2-7; the D is unclear. V lost 6 bases and J lost 7, with 19 bases in between. Germline V gives CDR1 KGHSH, CDR2 LQKENI. The CDR3 sequence is 14 residues long. This CDR3 is CASSPSVTLKEQYF. The CDR3, as DNA: TGTGCCAGCTCCCCCTCAGTAACCCTGAAGGAGCAGTACTTC.

The chain recombines TRBV5-4 with TRBJ1-1, with no clear D. The germline V gene has CDR1 SGHNT and CDR2 YYREEE (reference sequence). CDR3 size: 15 residues. Trimming took off 2 bases at V and 0 bases at J, with 11 bases between the two ends. The CDR3 spells CASSFGNRLNTEAFF. As DNA, the CDR3 is TGTGCCAGCAGCTTCGGAAACAGATTGAACACTGAAGCTTTCTTT.

This chain connects TRBV30 to TRBJ1-3, with a tentative D call TRBD1 (5 bases). The germline CDR1 and CDR2 sequences are GTSNPN and SVGIG (reference sequence). CDR3 length: 13 amino acids. With 3 bases removed from V and 2 bases from J, the gap between germline ends came to 8 bases. The CDR3 DNA follows: TGTGCCTGGAGCTGGGGCACTGGAAACACCATATATTTT. It translates to CAWSWGTGNTIYF. Complete variable domain (other parts from reference TRBV30 and TRBJ1-3): SQTIHQWPATLVQPVGSPLSLECTVEGTSNPNLYWYRQAAGRGLQLLFYSVGIGQISSEVPQNLSASRPQDRQFILSSKKLLLSDSGFYLCAWSWGTGNTIYFGEGSWLTVV.

This clone was counted only a few times. Other DNA sequences within the sample encode an identical CDR3. The chain joins TRBV18 to TRBJ1-5, with 7 bases that match TRBD1. This CDR3 spans 13 amino acids. The trim removed 4 bases at V and 5 bases at J, leaving 2 bases unmatched. Germline CDR1 is KGHSH and CDR2 is LQKENI. CDR3 amino acids: CASSLDRDQPQHF. CDR3 coding DNA: TGTGCCAGCTCACTCGACAGGGATCAGCCCCAGCATTTT.

CDR3 bases: TGTGCCAGCAGCTTAACTAGCGGGAGGGATACGCAGTATTTT. As protein: CASSLTSGRDTQYF. V is TRBV13 and J is TRBJ2-3; 12 positions match TRBD2. The CDR3 has 14 amino acids. Germline-derived CDR1 and CDR2 are PRHDT and FYEKMQ (reference sequence). V trimming: 2 bases; J trimming: 6 bases; junction bases outside the gene matches: 0. The full variable domain, its missing parts supplied by reference TRBV13 and TRBJ2-3, is AAGVIQSPRHLIKEKRETATLKCYPIPRHDTVYWYQQGPGQDPQFLISFYEKMQSDKGSIPDRFSAQQFSDYHSELNMSSLELGDSALYFCASSLTSGRDTQYFGPGTRLTVL.

V usage is TRBV15 and J usage is TRBJ1-5; D remains unclear. Germline lookup yields CDR1 LNHNV and CDR2 YYDKDF (reference sequence). The CDR3 totals 13 residues. Trimming shortened V by 3 bases and J by 5 bases, and 8 bases separated the two germline ends. DNA of the CDR3: TGTGCCACCAGCAGGACCACAGATCAGCCCCAGCATTTT. Protein sequence: CATSRTTDQPQHF.